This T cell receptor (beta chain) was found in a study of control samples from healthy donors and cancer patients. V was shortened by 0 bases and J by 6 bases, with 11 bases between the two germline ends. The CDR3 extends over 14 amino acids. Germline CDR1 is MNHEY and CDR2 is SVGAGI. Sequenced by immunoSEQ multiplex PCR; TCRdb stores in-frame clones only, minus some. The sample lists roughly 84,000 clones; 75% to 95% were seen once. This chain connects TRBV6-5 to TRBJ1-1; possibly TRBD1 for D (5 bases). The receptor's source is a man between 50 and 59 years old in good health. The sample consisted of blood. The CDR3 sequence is CASSYSIGAPEAFF. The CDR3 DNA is TGTGCCAGCAGTTACTCTATAGGGGCCCCTGAAGCTTTCTTT.